One sample yielded the 18 T cell receptor beta chains listed below, sequenced in a study of identical twins. TCRdb reprocessed the 5' RACE reads with MiXCR, giving one entry per CDR3 protein. This table holds 690,000 or so distinct CDR3 sequences, 8.6% found once. This same sample was also part of a study on yellow fever vaccine responses in identical twins.

The source material was PBMCs. These receptors originate from a woman under 30 in good health.

DNA for the CDR3: TGTGCCAGCAGCTCCGCGGGTAGCGGGAAGCAGTACTTC. It yields the protein CASSSAGSGKQYF. This sequence joins TRBV7-2 and TRBJ2-7, with 8 bases identical to TRBD2. The V and J ends lost 4 bases and 8 bases, in that order; junction bases with no gene match: 7. The CDR3 is 13 residues long. Germline-derived CDR1 and CDR2 are SGHTA and FQGNSA.

This clonotype was seen repeatedly, ten times or more. CDR3 nucleotides: TGTGCCAGTTGGTCCGGGGAGCTGTTTTTT. Translation: CASWSGELFF. The chain links TRBV12-3 or TRBV12-4 to TRBJ2-2; the D is unclear. V was trimmed by 9 bases and J by 6 bases, leaving 5 bases between them. The length of the CDR3 is 10 residues.

The chain joins TRBV29-1 to TRBJ2-7; D gene unclear. V gave up 3 bases and J gave up 0 bases, with 12 bases separating them. Germline V CDR1 and CDR2: SQVTM, ANQGSEA. The CDR3 has 14 residues. CDR3 nucleotide sequence: TGCAGCGTTGACGGTGGCAGCGACTCCTACGAGCAGTACTTC. Translating it yields CSVDGGSDSYEQYF.

This clonotype was seen a handful of times. This chain connects TRBV10-3 to TRBJ2-3; TRBD2 aligns across 9 bases. J gave up 5 bases and V 8 bases, and 11 bases lay outside the gene matches. CDR1 and CDR2 (germline): ENHRY, SYGVKD. The CDR3 covers 15 residues. The CDR3 coding sequence is TGTGCCATCCCCCGGTCTAGCGGGGATAAAGATACGCAGTATTTT. Amino acid sequence: CAIPRSSGDKDTQYF.

The sample holds many counts of this clonotype. The chain is built from TRBV12-3 or TRBV12-4 and TRBJ2-1; D perhaps matches TRBD1 (5 bases). The CDR3 covers 13 residues. Trimming took off 2 bases at V and 5 bases at J, with 7 bases between the two ends. CDR3 in amino acids: CASSLSGNNEQFF. The CDR3 bases are TGTGCCAGCAGTTTATCAGGGAACAATGAGCAGTTCTTC.

V usage is TRBV5-6 and J usage is TRBJ2-3; D is unresolved. V lost 3 bases, J lost 1 base, and 6 bases lay in between. Germline V gene lookup returns CDR1 SGHDT and CDR2 YYEEEE. The CDR3 is 13 amino acids. The CDR3 loop is CASSSIRTDTQYF. The CDR3 coding sequence is TGTGCCAGCAGCTCCATCCGCACAGATACGCAGTATTTT.

At least ten counts were recorded for this clonotype. V is TRBV20-1 and J is TRBJ2-7; 7 positions match TRBD2. After removal of 6 bases from V and 4 bases from J, the junction contained 12 bases not matched to a gene. This CDR3 spans 14 amino acids. Germline CDR1 and CDR2: DFQATT and SNEGSKA (reference sequence). CDR3 in amino acids: CSADPGTNPYEQYF. The CDR3 nucleotides are TGCAGTGCAGACCCCGGGACTAATCCATACGAGCAGTACTTC.

Regarding this clonotype: It is unclear where the CDR3 begins or ends on the DNA, so no DNA is shown, and the CDR3 is as TCRdb lists it. The V call is TRBV12-3 or TRBV12-4, the J call TRBJ1-5; the table calls TRBD1, which could not be checked here. The CDR3 has 16 amino acids, counting both end residues. CDR3 sequence reads: CASSTSGQGVNQPQHF.

This clonotype came up a few times. The chain combines TRBV11-2 with TRBJ2-5, with 12 bases identical to TRBD2. The germline V gene has CDR1 SGHAT and CDR2 FQNNGV. The CDR3 extends over 18 amino acids. Losses at the gene ends were 2 bases for V and 0 bases for J; bases not matched to a gene: 7. CDR3 in amino acids: CASSLHTSGGPYQETQYF. In DNA form, the CDR3 reads TGTGCCAGCAGCTTACATACTAGCGGGGGGCCGTACCAAGAGACCCAGTACTTC.

The sample holds a few counts of this clonotype. The chain employs TRBV5-1 and TRBJ2-1; 8 positions match TRBD2. The CDR3 runs to 16 residues. Losses at the gene ends were 3 bases for V and 5 bases for J; bases not matched to a gene: 10. Per germline, CDR1 SGHRS and CDR2 YFSETQ. CDR3 loop: CASSSDTGLAHNEQFF. The CDR3 nucleotides read TGCGCCAGCAGCTCAGATACAGGACTAGCCCACAATGAGCAGTTCTTC.

This clonotype was seen at least ten times. J is TRBJ1-4 and V is TRBV12-3 or TRBV12-4, with TRBD1 matching 9 bases. V lost 7 bases and J lost 8; bases outside the gene matches: 5. The CDR3 consists of 13 residues. CDR3 residues: CASTKQGAEKLFF. Written as DNA, the CDR3 is TGTGCCAGCACCAAACAGGGGGCGGAAAAACTGTTTTTT.

This chain uses TRBV20-1 with TRBJ2-7, with D uncertain. Trimming stripped 6 bases from V and 5 bases from J, with 14 bases between. The CDR3 is made up of 12 amino acids. CDR1 and CDR2 from the germline V gene are DFQATT and SNEGSKA (reference sequence). CDR3 in DNA: TGCAGTGCCCGAGTTAGGCTCCACGAGCAGTACTTC. Translating gives CSARVRLHEQYF.

The chain uses TRBV11-2 and TRBJ2-7; no reliable D call. From germline, CDR1 is SGHAT and CDR2 FQNNGV. Trimming took off 1 base at V and 6 bases at J, with 10 bases between the two ends. The CDR3 extends over 13 amino acids. The DNA for the CDR3 is TGTGCCAGCAGCTTAGGGGTACAGAGCGAGCAGTACTTC. It translates to CASSLGVQSEQYF.

The CDR3 loop is CASMTSGPSLKETQYF. In DNA, the CDR3 is TGTGCCAGCATGACTAGTGGTCCGTCATTAAAAGAGACCCAGTACTTC. The chain employs TRBV6-1 and TRBJ2-5; TRBD2 is a possible D gene (6 bases). The CDR3 spans 16 residues. V lost 7 bases and J 3 bases, leaving 21 bases between the germline ends. The germline V gene encodes CDR1 MNHNS and CDR2 SASEGT.

CDR3 sequence: CASRKGNSGANVLTF. The CDR3 DNA sequence: TGCGCCAGCAGAAAGGGGAACTCTGGGGCCAACGTCCTGACTTTC. V and J are TRBV4-1 and TRBJ2-6, with TRBD1 as a possible D gene (5 bases). The V and J ends lost 6 bases and 0 bases respectively, with 9 bases between them. The CDR3 extends over 15 amino acids. Germline CDR1 reads MGHRA; CDR2 reads YSYEKL.

The V gene is TRBV27, the J gene TRBJ2-2, with no clear D. The germline V and J ends were trimmed by 5 bases and 8 bases, with 12 bases remaining between them. Germline lookup yields CDR1 MNHEY and CDR2 SMNVEV (reference sequence). CDR3 length equals 13 residues. The CDR3 is CASSLFAGGELFF. DNA of the CDR3: TGTGCCAGCAGTCTCTTCGCAGGAGGGGAGCTGTTTTTT.

This clonotype was observed many times. This chain joins TRBV12-5 and TRBJ2-1, with D maybe TRBD2 (6 bases). V gave up 5 bases and J gave up 9 bases, with 14 bases separating them. Germline loops: CDR1 LGHNT, CDR2 FRNRAP. This CDR3 contains 13 residues. The CDR3 region is CASGPSEGGEQFF. The CDR3, as DNA: TGTGCTAGTGGTCCCTCGGAGGGAGGTGAGCAGTTCTTC.

The rearrangement joins TRBV20-1 to TRBJ2-7; D could derive from TRBD1 or TRBD2 (5 bases each). V lost 3 bases and J lost 4, with 13 bases in between. The V gene's germline CDR1 is DFQATT and CDR2 SNEGSKA (reference sequence). The CDR3 spans 13 residues. The CDR3 sequence is CSARGTREYEQYF. In DNA, the CDR3 is TGCAGTGCTAGGGGGACCCGAGAATACGAGCAGTACTTC.